Included here is one T cell receptor beta chain sequence, with context. The antigen is undetermined. There are 15 residues in the CDR3. The junction had 11 bases not matched to a gene; V was cut back by 3 bases and J by 7 bases. Germline lookup yields CDR1 DFQATT and CDR2 SNEGSKA (reference sequence). This specimen comes from a study of CD8 T cells in Susac syndrome. The T cells that were sequenced for TCR beta were CD8+ and CD4+ cells from blood. FACS enriched CD8+ TEMRA cells, while bulk CD8+ and CD4+ were negatively isolated. Random hexamers were used to reverse transcribe an amount of about 0.45 to 1 ug RNA. TCRdb reprocessed the immunoSEQ multiplex PCR reads via MiXCR and lists one record per CDR3 protein. Of 95,000 to 150,000 distinct CDR3 sequences in the sample, about 94% were seen once. The study, taken as a whole, reports: The TCR sequencing and HLA analysis in the study involved a relatively small number of individuals, as the study acknowledged. Total CD8+ repertoires held roughly 16 Susac-specific public clones, while CD8+ TEMRA repertoires held five or six.

The sample taken for sequencing was CD8+ T cells from PBMCs. The TCR originated in a human donor with Susac syndrome. This chain uses TRBV20-1 with TRBJ1-5, with 8 nucleotides matching TRBD1. The CDR3 nucleotides read TGCAGTGCTAGGCAGGGGGCGGACCGAGGACAGCCCCAGCATTTT. Protein sequence: CSARQGADRGQPQHF.